These T cell receptor beta chains were read from a single sample in a study of cytomegalovirus exposure and HLA in healthy donors. Clones were sequenced by immunoSEQ multiplex PCR, and TCRdb holds only the in-frame ones, with some missing. Seen here are 110,000 to 150,000 clones, around 9.6% observed once, and the top ten hold about 2%. The specimen was PBMCs. These TCRs come from a male donor in good health and CMV-seronegative. CDR3s include the opening cysteine and the closing phenylalanine or tryptophan. The D gene is left open where the match is weak. Clone sizes are given selectively: once, few, many, or a class where the clone is expanded.

V gene	CDR3 length	J gene	D gene	clone size	CDR3 protein	CDR3 DNA
TRBV4-2	13	TRBJ2-2	.	few	CASSQDYSGELFF	TGTGCCAGCAGCCAAGATTACTCCGGGGAGCTGTTTTTT
TRBV5-1	13	TRBJ1-1	.	.	CASSYTGFLEAFF	TGCGCCAGCAGCTATACAGGGTTCCTTGAAGCTTTCTTT
TRBV28	15	TRBJ2-6	.	few	CASRAGEVGANVLTF	TGTGCCAGCAGGGCAGGGGAAGTGGGGGCCAACGTCCTGACTTTC
TRBV5-6	15	TRBJ2-7	TRBD1	few	CASSLWGTGAYEQYF	TGTGCCAGCAGCTTGTGGGGGACAGGGGCCTACGAGCAGTACTTC
TRBV19	14	TRBJ2-7	TRBD1	few	CASSIEGTVYEQYF	TGTGCCAGTAGTATCGAGGGGACAGTCTACGAGCAGTACTTC
TRBV10-3	14	TRBJ1-5	.	.	CAISEAGVNQPQHF	TGTGCCATCAGTGAGGCGGGGGTCAATCAGCCCCAGCATTTT
TRBV15	20	TRBJ1-4	TRBD1	few	CATSRDLLYYRTGGNEKLFF	TGTGCCACCAGCAGAGATCTCTTATATTACCGGACAGGGGGTAACGAAAAACTGTTTTTT
TRBV7-2	15	TRBJ2-3	.	.	CASSSYGTSTDTQYF	TGTGCCAGCAGCTCGTACGGGACTAGCACAGATACGCAGTATTTT
TRBV9	16	TRBJ2-3	.	few	CASSVGRRGISDTQYF	TGTGCCAGCAGCGTGGGGAGGCGGGGTATCTCGGATACGCAGTATTTT
TRBV5-6	13	TRBJ1-1	TRBD1	.	CASSFQGGTEAFF	TGTGCCAGCAGCTTCCAGGGGGGAACTGAAGCTTTCTTT
TRBV19	14	TRBJ1-4	.	.	CASSKGETNEKLFF	TGTGCCAGCAGCAAGGGGGAAACTAATGAAAAACTGTTTTTT
TRBV30	17	TRBJ2-5	TRBD2	.	CAWSVPSGSGIGETQYF	TGTGCCTGGAGTGTACCTAGCGGGAGTGGTATAGGGGAGACCCAGTACTTC
TRBV4-3	16	TRBJ2-2	.	few	CASSSLGGVLTGELFF	TGCGCCAGCAGCTCCCTGGGGGGAGTTCTCACCGGGGAGCTGTTTTTT
TRBV7-3	13	TRBJ1-1	.	few	CASSPQSHLEAFF	TGTGCCAGCAGCCCGCAAAGCCACCTTGAAGCTTTCTTT
TRBV5-1	15	TRBJ1-2	TRBD1	.	CASSDGQGVPYGYTF	TGCGCCAGCAGCGACGGACAGGGTGTCCCATATGGCTACACCTTC
TRBV11-2	17	TRBJ2-1	TRBD2	.	CASSPTARGGLDNEQFF	TGTGCCAGCAGCCCCACGGCTCGCGGGGGGCTGGACAATGAGCAGTTCTTC
TRBV5-1	16	TRBJ2-6	.	.	CASSNEPVSGANVLTF	TGCGCCAGCAGCAACGAGCCGGTGTCTGGGGCCAACGTCCTGACTTTC
TRBV7-8	15	TRBJ2-7	TRBD2	few	CASSLLAGGLYEQYF	TGTGCCAGCAGCTTACTAGCGGGAGGGTTGTACGAGCAGTACTTC
TRBV28	14	TRBJ1-4	TRBD1	.	CASRGTGFNEKLFF	TGTGCCAGCAGGGGGACAGGCTTTAATGAAAAACTGTTTTTT
TRBV4-2	17	TRBJ2-1	TRBD2	.	CASSQGLSGSGIGEQFF	TGTGCCAGCAGCCAGGGTCTGTCCGGTAGCGGGATCGGTGAGCAGTTCTTC
TRBV7-2	13	TRBJ2-7	.	.	CASSWGRTYEQYF	TGTGCCAGCAGCTGGGGCAGGACCTACGAGCAGTACTTC
TRBV4-3	16	TRBJ2-7	.	.	CASSQDRGSDFDEQYF	TGCGCCAGCAGCCAAGATCGAGGCAGCGACTTCGACGAGCAGTACTTC